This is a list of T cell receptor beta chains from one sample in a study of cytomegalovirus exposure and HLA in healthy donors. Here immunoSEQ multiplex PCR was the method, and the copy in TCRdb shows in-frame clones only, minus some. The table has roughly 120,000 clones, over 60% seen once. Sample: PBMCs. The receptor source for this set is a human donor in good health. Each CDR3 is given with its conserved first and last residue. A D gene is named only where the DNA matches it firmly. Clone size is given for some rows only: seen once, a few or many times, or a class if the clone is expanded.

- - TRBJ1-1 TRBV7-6 CASSPTRYAGLGMNTEAFF TGTGCCAGCAGCCCAACCCGATACGCAGGGTTGGGAATGAACACTGAAGCTTTCTTT
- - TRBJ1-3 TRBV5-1 CASSTESSGNTIYF TGCGCCAGCTCGACGGAGAGCTCTGGAAACACCATATATTTT
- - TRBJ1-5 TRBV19 CASSTQGPDQPQHF TGTGCCAGTAGTACCCAGGGGCCGGATCAGCCCCAGCATTTT
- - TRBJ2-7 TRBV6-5 CASSYSGGYYEQYF TGTGCCAGCAGTTACTCCGGGGGATACTACGAGCAGTACTTC
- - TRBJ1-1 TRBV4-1 CASSQDEEAFF TGCGCCAGCAGCCAAGATGAGGAAGCTTTCTTT
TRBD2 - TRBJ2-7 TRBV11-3 CASSFRGGSSYEQYF TGTGCCAGCAGCTTCCGGGGGGGAAGCTCCTACGAGCAGTACTTC
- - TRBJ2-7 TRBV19 CASSIAEGSHEQYF TGTGCCAGCAGTATAGCAGAGGGATCTCACGAGCAGTACTTC
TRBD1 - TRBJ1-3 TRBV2 CASSEGTATSGNTIYF TGTGCCAGCAGCGAGGGGACAGCAACCTCTGGAAACACCATATATTTT
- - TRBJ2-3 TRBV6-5 CASSYGQGNTDTQYF TGTGCCAGCAGTTACGGGCAGGGGAACACAGATACGCAGTATTTT
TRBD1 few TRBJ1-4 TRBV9 CASSAGTGYEKLFF TGTGCCAGCAGCGCCGGGACAGGGTATGAAAAACTGTTTTTT
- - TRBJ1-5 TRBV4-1 CASRPTGGLNQPQHF TGCGCCAGCAGACCGACGGGGGGCTTAAATCAGCCCCAGCATTTT
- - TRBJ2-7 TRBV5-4 CASSSRTYEQYF TGTGCCAGCAGTTCGCGTACCTACGAGCAGTACTTC
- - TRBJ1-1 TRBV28 CASGEYTEAFF TGTGCCAGCGGAGAATACACTGAAGCTTTCTTT
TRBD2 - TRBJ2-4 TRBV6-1 CASSRPGLAGDIQYF TGTGCCAGCTCCAGACCGGGACTAGCGGGGGACATTCAGTACTTC
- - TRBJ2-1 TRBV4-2 CASSQGGNEQFF TGTGCCAGCAGCCAAGGAGGCAATGAGCAGTTCTTC
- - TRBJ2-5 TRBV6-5 CASNHPRETQYF TGTGCCAGCAATCACCCGCGGGAGACCCAGTACTTC
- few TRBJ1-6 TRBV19 CASLGASGNNSPLHF TGTGCCAGTCTAGGGGCCTCAGGAAACAATTCACCCCTCCACTTT
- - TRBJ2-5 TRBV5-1 CASSLVGGAETQYF TGCGCCAGCAGCTTGGTCGGGGGAGCCGAGACCCAGTACTTC
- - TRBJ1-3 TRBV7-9 CASAAASGNTIYF TGTGCCAGCGCGGCGGCCTCTGGAAACACCATATATTTT
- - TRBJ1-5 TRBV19 CASTETGPHHNQPQHF TGTGCCAGTACGGAGACAGGACCCCATCACAATCAGCCCCAGCATTTT
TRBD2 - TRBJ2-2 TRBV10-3 CAISVGRGGPNTGELFF TGTGCCATCAGTGTTGGGCGGGGGGGCCCGAACACCGGGGAGCTGTTTTTT
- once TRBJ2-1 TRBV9 CASSDTGGNEQFF TGTGCCAGCAGCGATACCGGAGGCAATGAGCAGTTCTTC
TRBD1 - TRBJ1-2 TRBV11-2 CASTRLRDRVYGYTF TGTGCCAGCACTCGCTTAAGGGACAGGGTTTACGGCTACACCTTC
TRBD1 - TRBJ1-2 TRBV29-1 CSVVETGAAVYGYTF TGCAGCGTTGTGGAAACAGGGGCGGCGGTTTATGGCTACACCTTC
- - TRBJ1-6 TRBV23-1 CASGPGGGRKNSPLHF TGCGCCAGCGGTCCGGGGGGCGGTAGGAAAAATTCACCCCTCCACTTT
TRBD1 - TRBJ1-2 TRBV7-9 CASSFTGDQGYTF TGTGCCAGCAGCTTTACAGGGGATCAAGGCTACACCTTC
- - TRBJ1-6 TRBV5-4 CASSSVQDRDNSPLHF TGTGCCAGCAGCTCGGTACAGGACAGAGACAATTCACCCCTCCACTTT
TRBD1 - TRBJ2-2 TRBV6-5 CASRTGQANTGELFF TGTGCCAGCCGGACCGGACAGGCGAACACCGGGGAGCTGTTTTTT
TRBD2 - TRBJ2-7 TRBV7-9 CASSLAGGGAYSNEQYF TGTGCCAGCAGCCTAGCCGGCGGGGGGGCATACAGCAACGAGCAGTACTTC
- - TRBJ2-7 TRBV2 CASSGLDSYEQYF TGTGCCAGCAGTGGACTCGACAGCTACGAGCAGTACTTC
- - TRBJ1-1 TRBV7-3 CASSLSGQRNTEAFF TGTGCCAGCAGCTTAAGTGGACAAAGAAACACTGAAGCTTTCTTT
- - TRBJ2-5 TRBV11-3 CASSHTEGGPYQETQYF TGTGCCAGCAGCCACACGGAGGGGGGGCCTTACCAAGAGACCCAGTACTTC
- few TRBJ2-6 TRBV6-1 CASSERSSGANVLTF TGTGCCAGCAGTGAAAGGAGCTCTGGGGCCAACGTCCTGACTTTC
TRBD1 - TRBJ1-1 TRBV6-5 CASNLQGGGTEAFF TGTGCCAGCAACCTACAGGGGGGCGGCACTGAAGCTTTCTTT
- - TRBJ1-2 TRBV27 CASSLRQDLPYTF TGTGCCAGCAGTCTCCGACAGGACCTTCCCTACACCTTC
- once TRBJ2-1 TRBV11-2 CASSPRYNEQFF TGTGCCAGCAGCCCCAGGTACAATGAGCAGTTCTTC
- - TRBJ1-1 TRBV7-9 CASSFPDTEAFF TGTGCCAGCAGCTTCCCTGACACTGAAGCTTTCTTT
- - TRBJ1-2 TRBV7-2 CASSSSGQSYGYTF TGTGCCAGCAGCTCTAGCGGACAGAGCTATGGCTACACCTTC
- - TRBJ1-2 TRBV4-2 CASSQAQGNYGYTF TGTGCCAGCAGCCAAGCCCAGGGTAACTATGGCTACACCTTC
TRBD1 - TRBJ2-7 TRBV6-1 CASSGQGQRSSYEQYF TGTGCCAGCAGTGGCCAGGGACAGCGCAGCTCCTACGAGCAGTACTTC
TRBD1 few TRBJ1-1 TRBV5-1 CASRFNDRAYTEAFF TGCGCCAGCAGGTTTAATGACAGGGCCTACACTGAAGCTTTCTTT
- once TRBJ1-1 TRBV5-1 CASSSAGSTEAFF TGCGCCAGCAGCTCGGCAGGGTCCACTGAAGCTTTCTTT
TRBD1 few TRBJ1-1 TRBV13 CASSLEGGGTEAFF TGTGCCAGCAGCTTAGAAGGGGGCGGCACTGAAGCTTTCTTT